The entry below gives a single T cell receptor beta chain sequence along with its context. In this sample, this clonotype turned up a few times. There is no known antigen for this receptor. It has no much larger one-base neighbor in the sample; base qualities were not kept. The data were taken from a study of identical twins (dated by TCRdb to between 2015 and 2016). Context from the whole study: To test whether fetal clonotypes persist, this study deep-sequenced TCR alpha and beta repertoires from monozygotic twins, from unrelated adults of various ages, and from cord blood. Replicate twin experiments were performed at different times using different library preparation protocols to rule out contamination. Findings and caveats that apply to the study as a whole: In beta out-of-frame sequences, excess twin sharing was weaker, because having fewer shared sequences lowered the signal-to-noise ratio. Because the same donors could not be followed over many years, the conclusions relied on cross-sectional statistical analysis. Compared with coincidental sharing between unrelated individuals, an excess of low generation-probability sequences was observed among out-of-frame TCR alpha sequences shared between twins. Out-of-frame TCR alpha sharing in monozygotic twins was systematically underestimated by recombination models, whereas sharing between unrelated individuals was in agreement with the recombination models. Zero-insertion analyses could be partly confounded by invariant T cells such as MAIT and iNKT, though diverse VJ usage argued against such confounding for most clonotypes. Abundant cord blood beta clonotypes carried fewer insertions; young adult naive repertoires showed a weaker similar trend, while memory repertoires showed none.

The library relied on 5' RACE. The reads were generated on an Illumina HiSeq 2000. A universal primer binding site was added through template switching, and the final cDNA carried a unique molecular identifier so that TCR cDNA molecules could be counted accurately. Specific primers in the conserved constant-segment region were used to synthesize first-strand cDNA for the TCR alpha and beta chains. Each cDNA library was double barcoded, with a SMART-Mk sample barcode plus Illumina barcodes, to control for contamination. TruSeq adapter sequences, together with Illumina sample barcodes, were added in two successive PCR steps. TCR alpha and beta cDNA libraries were sequenced on the Illumina HiSeq platform with custom primers. The original pipeline was this. Unique molecular identifiers were extracted from raw reads with MiGEC, and CDR3 positions were determined with MiXCR. Recombination models were inferred per individual with the repgenHMM and IGoR tools using an EM algorithm. The tcR package in R was used for shared clonotype analysis, with sharing normalized by the product of cloneset sizes. To study raw recombination without the effects of thymic and clonal selection, out-of-frame nonproductive sequences were analyzed. TCRdb itself trimmed the public reads at Q25 with fastp, ran MiXCR and retained productive beta chains. Every distinct CDR3 protein forms one entry, paired with its most common genes and DNA. These V and J calls originate from TCRdb's pipeline instead of the authors' own analysis. This sample has 300,000 to 400,000 distinct CDR3 sequences in its table, and approximately 9.1% of those were observed once. Around 8.6% of the sample lies in the top ten.

Only healthy Caucasian donors were included. Three unrelated non-twin adults were additionally sequenced: a male aged 18 to 30, a male aged 50 to 60 and a female aged 50 to 60. Miltenyi CD45RO+ enrichment and human naive T-cell isolation kits were used to isolate memory (CD45RO+) and naive T cells from PBMC. V is cut back by 6 bases and J by 6 bases, with 3 bases in the junction unmatched. CDR1 is given as LNHDA and CDR2 as SQIVND, both from the germline V gene (reference sequence). Counted from cysteine to phenylalanine, this CDR3 has 13 amino acids. Only the CDR3 portion is preserved as DNA: 39 bases, with reading frame beginning at the first base.

The V and J segments used are TRBV19 and TRBJ2-2; 8 bases in the junction line up with TRBD2. This receptor was obtained from a woman aged 45-65 years in good health. Sequencing was carried out using naive T cells sorted from blood. The cell subset or site label, as the study defines it: cells isolated with a human naive T-cell isolation kit. The bases are TGTGCCAGTAGACCTAGCGGGCCCGGGGAGCTGTTTTTT. Its translation reads: CASRPSGPGELFF. Where the CDR3 stops, the reference TRBV19 and TRBJ2-2 genes take over; the full variable domain is DGGITQSPKYLFRKEGQNVTLSCEQNLNHDAMYWYRQDPGQGLRLIYYSQIVNDFQKGDIAEGYSVSREKKESFPLTVTSAQKNPTAFYLCASRPSGPGELFFGEGSRLTVL.